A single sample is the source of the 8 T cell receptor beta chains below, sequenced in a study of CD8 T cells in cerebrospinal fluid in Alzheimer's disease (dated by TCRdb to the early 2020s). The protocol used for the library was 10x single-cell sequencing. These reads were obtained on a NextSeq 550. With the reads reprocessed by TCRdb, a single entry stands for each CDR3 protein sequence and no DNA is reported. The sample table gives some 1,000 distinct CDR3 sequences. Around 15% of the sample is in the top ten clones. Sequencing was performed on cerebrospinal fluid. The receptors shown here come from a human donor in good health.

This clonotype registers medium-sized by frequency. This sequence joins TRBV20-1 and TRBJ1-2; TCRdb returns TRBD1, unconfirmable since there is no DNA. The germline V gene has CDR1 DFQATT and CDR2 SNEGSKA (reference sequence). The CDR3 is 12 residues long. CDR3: CSAAGQGVSYTF.

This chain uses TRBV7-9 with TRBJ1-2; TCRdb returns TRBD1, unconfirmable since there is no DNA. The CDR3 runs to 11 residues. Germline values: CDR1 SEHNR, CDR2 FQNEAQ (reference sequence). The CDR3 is CASSPPGSYTF.

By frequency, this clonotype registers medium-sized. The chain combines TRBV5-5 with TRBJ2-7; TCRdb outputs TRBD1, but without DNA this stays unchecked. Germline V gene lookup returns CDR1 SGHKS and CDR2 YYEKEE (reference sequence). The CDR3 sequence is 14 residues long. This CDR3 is CASSHSTGGYEQYF.

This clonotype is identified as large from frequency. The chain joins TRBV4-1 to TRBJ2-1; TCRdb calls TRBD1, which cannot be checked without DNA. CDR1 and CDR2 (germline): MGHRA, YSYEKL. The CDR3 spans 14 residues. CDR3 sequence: CASSQAAGANEQFF.

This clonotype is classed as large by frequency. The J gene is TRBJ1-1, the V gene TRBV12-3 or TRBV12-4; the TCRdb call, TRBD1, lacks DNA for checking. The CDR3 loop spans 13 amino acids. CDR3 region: CASKGVSGTEAFF.

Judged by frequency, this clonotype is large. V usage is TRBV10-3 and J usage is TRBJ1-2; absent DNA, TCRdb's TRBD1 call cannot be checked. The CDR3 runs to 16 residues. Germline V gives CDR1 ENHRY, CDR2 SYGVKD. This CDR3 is CAISDPNRDRGHGYTF.

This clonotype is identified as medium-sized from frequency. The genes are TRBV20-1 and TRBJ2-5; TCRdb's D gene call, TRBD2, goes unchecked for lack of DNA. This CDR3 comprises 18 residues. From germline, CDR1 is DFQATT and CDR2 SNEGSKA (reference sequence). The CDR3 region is CSAIQGGSGSRVIETQYF.

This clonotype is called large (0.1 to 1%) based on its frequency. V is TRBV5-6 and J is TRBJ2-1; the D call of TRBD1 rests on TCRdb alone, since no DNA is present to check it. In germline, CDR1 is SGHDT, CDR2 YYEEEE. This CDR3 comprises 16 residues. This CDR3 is CASSHGTDIIYNEQFF.